The sequence of this T cell receptor (beta chain) was determined in a study of T cell repertoires in cytomegalovirus infection. Findings of the study overall: Cumulative public TCR beta family frequency identified carriers of CMV plus the relevant HLA.

Germline lookup yields CDR1 SGDLS and CDR2 YYNGEE. There are 12 residues in the CDR3. The ends were cut back, 3 bases at V and 10 bases at J, with 11 bases in the middle. Many counts were recorded for this clonotype. Its cognate antigen is unknown. TCRdb ran MiXCR on the reads and lists one entry per CDR3 protein. The table records some 150,000 distinct CDR3 sequences, 30% to 40% of them present only once. This clonotype was obtained from a human donor in good health (CMV status not recorded). Some clones in this sample may be carry-over from other donors' samples. The chain employs TRBV9 and TRBJ2-1; TRBD2 is a possible D gene (5 bases). The sample was CD8+ T cells from cultured PBMCs, taken from culture after CMV antigen stimulation. CDR3 sequence reads: CASSAPRAEQFF. The CDR3 nucleotides read TGTGCCAGCAGCGCCCCGAGGGCAGAGCAGTTCTTC.